This TCR beta chain was sequenced for a study of CD8 T cells in Susac syndrome. With random hexamers, reverse transcription was performed on roughly 0.5 to 1 ug of RNA. By means of immunoSEQ multiplex PCR, TCR beta CDR3 spanning 54 Vbeta and 13 Jbeta underwent amplification. TCRdb re-called the immunoSEQ multiplex PCR reads through MiXCR, storing one row per CDR3 protein. Here the sample spans 100,000 to 150,000 distinct CDR3 sequences, around 96% being singletons. This CDR3 region has 14 residues. CDR1 is MDHEN and CDR2 is SYDVKM in the germline V gene. V was shortened by 8 bases and J by 2 bases, with 14 bases between the two germline ends.

The sample taken for sequencing was CD4+ T cells from PBMCs. V gene TRBV28 combines with J gene TRBJ2-3; a possible D gene is TRBD2 (6 bases). This TCR came from a human donor in good health. The CDR3 region is CASGEDSFTDTQYF. Here the CDR3 DNA reads TGTGCCAGCGGGGAGGACTCCTTCACAGATACGCAGTATTTT.